The next 20 T cell receptor beta chains were all read from a single sample in a study of siplizumab effects on memory and regulatory T cells. Repertoires were generated with immunoSEQ multiplex PCR, while TCRdb's copy carries only in-frame clones and drops some. The sample carries roughly 93,000 clones, roughly 94% recorded once. The specimen was non-Treg CD4+ T cells sorted from blood. These TCRs come from a human donor in good health.

This clone was counted a single time. The chain recombines TRBV27 with TRBJ1-2; D uncertain. V dropped 4 bases and J dropped 5 bases, with 11 bases sitting between them. Germline V lookup: CDR1 MNHEY, CDR2 SMNVEV (reference sequence). The CDR3 has 13 amino acids. CDR3 residues: CASSSPDRYGYTF. The CDR3 DNA is TGTGCCAGCAGTTCCCCTGACCGGTATGGCTACACCTTC.

The V call is TRBV18, the J call TRBJ2-1; 10 nucleotides agree with TRBD2. CDR1 KGHSH and CDR2 LQKENI come from the germline V gene. V trimming: 2 bases; J trimming: 2 bases; junction bases outside the gene matches: 0. CDR3 size: 15 residues. The CDR3 nucleotides read TGTGCCAGCTCACCAACTAGCGGGACCTACAATGAGCAGTTCTTC. It encodes CASSPTSGTYNEQFF.

V and J are TRBV11-2 and TRBJ2-2, with a tentative D call TRBD1 (6 bases). V was pared by 5 bases and J by 8 bases, with 15 bases between. The CDR3 contains 14 residues. The germline V gene has CDR1 SGHAT and CDR2 FQNNGV. The CDR3 sequence is CASSTRRGTGELFF. In nucleotides, the CDR3 is TGTGCCAGCAGCACACGCAGGGGAACAGGGGAGCTGTTTTTT.

The CDR3 bases are TGTGCCAGCAGTTTGGACACGGATCAGCCCCAGCATTTT. Its protein is CASSLDTDQPQHF. V and J are TRBV6-4 and TRBJ1-5, with a possible D match to TRBD1 (5 bases). The CDR3 loop spans 13 amino acids. The V end lost 5 bases, the J end lost 5 bases, and 10 bases lay between the germline ends. Germline V CDR1 and CDR2: MRHNA, SNTAGT.

This chain uses TRBV9 with TRBJ2-7; TRBD1 matches at 7 bases. The ends lost 4 bases at V and 3 bases at J; junction bases unmatched: 16. CDR3 length equals 17 residues. The germline gives CDR1 SGDLS, CDR2 YYNGEE. DNA for the CDR3: TGTGCCAGCAGCCCCCGATGGGACAGAGGCCCACTCTACGAGCAGTACTTC. It is translated as CASSPRWDRGPLYEQYF.

J is TRBJ2-7 and V is TRBV7-2, with TRBD2 matching over 9 bases. Trimming at V came to 0 bases and at J to 11 bases, leaving 11 bases not matched to a gene. The CDR3 spans 15 residues. The germline CDR1 and CDR2 sequences are SGHTA and FQGNSA. The CDR3 spells CASSLAGHSGRSEYF. The CDR3 bases are TGTGCCAGCAGCTTAGCGGGGCATAGCGGGAGATCGGAGTACTTC.

The chain recombines TRBV7-9 with TRBJ2-7; D call uncertain. V lost 1 base and J 7 bases, leaving 8 bases between the germline ends. Germline V gives CDR1 SEHNR, CDR2 FQNEAQ (reference sequence). This CDR3 contains 12 residues. This CDR3 is CASSLVEQEQYF. The DNA for the CDR3 is TGTGCCAGCAGCTTAGTTGAACAAGAGCAGTACTTC.

The V call is TRBV2, the J call TRBJ1-1; D is uncertain. The CDR3 extends over 14 amino acids. V lost 9 bases to trimming and J lost 5 bases, with 19 bases between them. Per the germline V gene, CDR1 is SNHLY and CDR2 is FYNNEI. The CDR3 sequence: CASSTRVLGTEAFF. CDR3 DNA: TGTGCCAGTAGCACGAGGGTCCTGGGAACTGAAGCTTTCTTT.

The rearrangement links TRBV10-1 to TRBJ1-1; D gene unclear. The CDR3 length is 14 residues. CDR1 and CDR2 from the germline V gene are WNHNN and SYGVQD (reference sequence). Trimming took off 7 bases at V and 0 bases at J, with 12 bases between the two ends. The chain's CDR3 is CASTAGGLNTEAFF. CDR3 nucleotide sequence: TGCGCCAGCACCGCGGGAGGTTTGAACACTGAAGCTTTCTTT.

The chain carries TRBV30 and TRBJ1-2; D uncertain. The CDR3 runs 11 residues. V was clipped by 1 base and J by 8 bases, with 8 bases between them. Germline CDR1 is GTSNPN and CDR2 is SVGIG (reference sequence). The CDR3 DNA reads as TGTGCCTGGAGTGAGGTGAAGGGCTACACCTTC. Encoded protein: CAWSEVKGYTF.

This sequence joins TRBV19 and TRBJ2-2; 8 bases are a match to TRBD2. Germline values: CDR1 LNHDA, CDR2 SQIVND (reference sequence). This CDR3 has 18 residues. With V trimmed by 5 bases and J by 4 bases, 15 bases remained unmatched. CDR3 region: CASSLLGQGTRGTGELFF. The CDR3 bases are TGTGCCAGTAGTCTCCTCGGACAAGGGACTAGGGGCACCGGGGAGCTGTTTTTT.

This chain's CDR3 is CASSDPTGAETQYF. The CDR3 region has the DNA TGTGCCAGCAGTGACCCCACAGGGGCGGAGACCCAGTACTTC. The V and J genes are TRBV2 and TRBJ2-5, with 7 bases identical to TRBD1. Germline V gene sequence: CDR1 SNHLY, CDR2 FYNNEI. With V trimmed by 3 bases and J by 5 bases, 6 bases remained unmatched. The CDR3 consists of 14 residues.

The chain links TRBV4-1 to TRBJ2-5; D not certain. The CDR3 covers 13 residues. Germline lookup yields CDR1 MGHRA and CDR2 YSYEKL. V was cut by 1 base and J by 5 bases, with 8 bases left in between. The CDR3, as DNA: TGCGCCAGCAGCCAAGCTCAGTCGGAGACCCAGTACTTC. Translation: CASSQAQSETQYF.

This rearrangement joins TRBV27 to TRBJ2-1; 14 bases are a match to TRBD2. This CDR3 has 16 residues. The V and J ends lost 4 bases and 7 bases, in that order; junction bases with no gene match: 6. From germline, CDR1 is MNHEY and CDR2 SMNVEV (reference sequence). The CDR3 DNA follows: TGTGCCAGCAGTTCTAGACTAGCGGGAGGGCAGAATGAGCAGTTCTTC. It is translated as CASSSRLAGGQNEQFF.

This clone was recorded once. The V and J genes are TRBV29-1 and TRBJ1-1; D might be TRBD1 (5 bases). CDR1 SQVTM and CDR2 ANQGSEA come from the germline V gene. V lost 3 bases and J 5 bases, leaving 13 bases between the germline ends. This CDR3 comprises 13 residues. Here the CDR3 DNA reads TGCAGCGTTGACCAAGCCAGGGCTACTGAAGCTTTCTTT. This gives the protein CSVDQARATEAFF.

The rearrangement uses TRBV6-5 and TRBJ2-7; 11 bases are shared with TRBD2. The germline V gene has CDR1 MNHEY and CDR2 SVGAGI. Unmatched junction bases numbered 10, after V lost 9 bases and J lost 3 bases. This CDR3 spans 15 amino acids. CDR3 DNA sequence: TGTGCCAGTGGCACCCATCTAGCGGGGGGCTACGAGCAGTACTTC. Its protein is CASGTHLAGGYEQYF.

The rearrangement uses TRBV10-2 and TRBJ1-5; a weak D match, TRBD1 (5 bases). Trimming took off 0 bases at V and 3 bases at J, with 6 bases between the two ends. Germline assignment: CDR1 WSHSY and CDR2 SAAADI. The CDR3 length is 14 residues. CDR3 sequence reads: CASSESGVNQPQHF. The DNA of the CDR3 is TGCGCCAGCAGTGAGTCAGGGGTCAATCAGCCCCAGCATTTT.

This sequence joins TRBV7-8 and TRBJ2-5, with a tentative D call TRBD1 (6 bases). This CDR3 comprises 14 residues. Per germline, CDR1 SGHVS and CDR2 FQNEAQ. Trimming took off 1 base at V and 5 bases at J, with 11 bases between the two ends. The CDR3 reads CASSLDRVAETQYF. The CDR3 nucleotides read TGTGCCAGCAGCTTAGACAGGGTTGCGGAGACCCAGTACTTC. Full variable domain (rest looked up from reference TRBV7-8 and TRBJ2-5): GAGVSQSPRYKVAKRGQDVALRCDPISGHVSLFWYQQALGQGPEFLTYFQNEAQLDKSGLPSDRFFAERPEGSVSTLKIQRTQQEDSAVYLCASSLDRVAETQYFGPGTRLLVL.

This rearrangement joins TRBV11-2 to TRBJ2-7; no clear D gene. Germline CDR1 reads SGHAT; CDR2 reads FQNNGV. The CDR3 is 11 amino acids. Trimming took off 3 bases at V and 2 bases at J, with 2 bases between the two ends. CDR3: CASSFAYEQYF. In DNA form, the CDR3 reads TGTGCCAGCAGCTTTGCCTACGAGCAGTACTTC.

This clone was recorded only once. This rearrangement joins TRBV15 to TRBJ1-2, with D possibly TRBD1 on 6 matching bases. Trimming removed 0 bases from V and 8 bases from J, with 13 bases in between. Germline CDR1 reads LNHNV; CDR2 reads YYDKDF (reference sequence). This CDR3 has 14 residues. The CDR3 sequence is CATSRDKGVGGYTF. DNA of the CDR3: TGTGCCACCAGCAGAGACAAGGGGGTAGGAGGCTACACCTTC. Together with reference TRBV15 and TRBJ1-2, the CDR3 gives the full variable domain: DAMVIQNPRYQVTQFGKPVTLSCSQTLNHNVMYWYQQKSSQAPKLLFHYYDKDFNNEADTPDNFQSRRPNTSFCFLDIRSPGLGDTAMYLCATSRDKGVGGYTFGSGTRLTVV.